This TCR beta chain appears in the sequencing data of a study of blood T cells in healthy people across ages. Regarding this clonotype: Its specificity is unknown.

Next came a second PCR, run for about 7 to 12 cycles, which used a sample-barcoded 5' primer along with a J-beta primer mix. Researchers report that a template-switch adaptor with 12 random nucleotides tagged each cDNA molecule. MiXCR, run by TCRdb on the 5' RACE reads, gives a single entry per CDR3 protein. The table records over 1.5 million distinct CDR3 sequences, roughly 52% of them present only once. Study findings and constraints: Estimates of diversity drawn from one million T cells were considered underestimates. Samples with more naive T cells showed higher observed beta diversity.

V lost 0 bases and J lost 3, with 17 bases in between. The CDR3 totals 17 residues. Per the germline V gene, CDR1 is SGHTA and CDR2 is FQGNSA. Each sample yielded at least 5.5 micrograms of PBMC total RNA. Sequencing used blood. This chain uses TRBV7-2 with TRBJ1-2, with a tentative D call TRBD1 (5 bases). The sequence derives from a woman between 40 and 50 years old in good health. CDR3 DNA sequence: TGTGCCAGCAGCTTAGCGCCGAGTCGACGGGGGGACTATGGCTACACCTTC. Amino acid sequence: CASSLAPSRRGDYGYTF.